This T cell receptor beta chain is from a study of blood T cell repertoires in COVID-19. Study context: Sites across the United States, Italy and Spain contributed samples from acute and convalescent COVID-19. Sources were T cells, B-cell-depleted T cells, or PBMCs; the material itself was cDNA or gDNA.

V shed 5 bases and J 5 bases; nucleotides not matched to a gene: 7. Germline V gives CDR1 SGHTA, CDR2 FQGNSA. This CDR3 is built from 14 residues. Per the study methods: Estimated nucleated cell counts came from reference gene primer amplification. TCRdb's table, derived via immunoSEQ multiplex PCR, lists solely in-frame clones and lacks some. V, J and clone size derive from that table, while D and trimming were established from the DNA sequence. This sample has 90,000 to 110,000 clones; approximately 82% occur once, and the top ten carry roughly 20%. The gene calls are TRBV7-2 and TRBJ2-5; 8 bases are shared with TRBD2. Specimen: peripheral blood. The TCR originated in a woman aged 55-69 years with acute or convalescent COVID-19. The CDR3 bases are TGTGCCAGCAGCCCCCCCGGCGGGAGGGAGACCCAGTACTTC. Protein: CASSPPGGRETQYF.